The text below deals with one T cell receptor (beta chain). There is no known antigen for this receptor. Per-base qualities were not stored, and no clone one base away is much larger. Receptors were amplified or captured by 5' RACE. These reads were obtained on an Illumina HiSeq 2500. A second PCR of roughly 6 to 11 cycles was run with a J-beta primer mix and a sample-barcoded 5' primer. A unique molecular identifier was introduced onto each TCR beta cDNA molecule by a template-switch 5' adaptor carrying 12 random nucleotides. Each sample yielded at least 3 million CDR3-containing paired-end reads. All of the RNA was converted into first-strand cDNA using the Mint cDNA synthesis kit, with a TRBC-specific oligonucleotide serving as the primer. Following uracil-DNA glycosylase treatment, a first 18-cycle PCR with universal primers M1SS and BC2_uni_R was performed on all cDNA. Per the authors' processing: Normalization of each sample was performed by random selection of 1 million high-quality reads, each carrying a distinct molecular identifier. Instead of being binned into consensus sequences, reads with shared molecular identifiers were discarded. MiTCR, run with a Q25 quality threshold and the strictest error-elimination algorithm, handled CDR3 identification, clonotype clustering and error correction. A nonparametric unseen species model using Euler transformation provided a lower-bound estimate of total TCR beta diversity. In TCRdb, the public reads were trimmed at Q25 with fastp and aligned with MiXCR, with productive beta chains retained. Entries that share a CDR3 protein sequence are merged under the most common genes and DNA. The V and J calls were determined by TCRdb, not by the authors. The sample table records 790,000 or so distinct CDR3 sequences; roughly three fifths of these occur just once. Approximately 24% of the sample belongs to the ten largest clones.

The data belong to a study of blood T cells in healthy people across ages (dated by TCRdb to about 2015). Broadly, across the study: In model experiments, roughly one uniquely barcoded TCR beta cDNA molecule per two T cells was captured by template switching. Age-related changes in TCR beta repertoire diversity were measured in the study by deep sequencing normalized with unique cDNA molecular identifiers. The donors were divided into four age groups: young (average approximately 15 years), middle-aged (approximately 41), aged (approximately 62) and long-lived (approximately 74). Donors of different ages were randomly distributed across sequencing lanes to avoid experimental bias. Two additional independent replicas of 1 million unique cDNA reads from the same blood draw were analyzed for two donors (one aged 18 to 30 and one aged 80 or older). Beyond this particular receptor, the publication reports: Compared with the aged group, more naive CD4+ T cells, fewer expanded clones and increased TCR diversity were shown by the long-lived group, suggesting age selection. Total diversity estimates from one million sequenced T cells were considered lower bounds and underestimates. As age increased, observed TCR beta diversity per million T cells dropped in a roughly linear way, and a significant reduction was already evident by age 40. Because profiling used bulk unsorted PBMCs, naive and antigen-experienced compartments could not be compared conclusively. A strong correlation was found between observed TCR beta diversity and the percentage of naive T cells measured by flow cytometry. Because donor CMV infection status was unknown, age-related changes in expanded clonotypes were potentially confounded.

The donors were about 40 Caucasian individuals from Russia, aged roughly 6 to 90 years, who were systemically healthy. Around 9.7 milliliters of peripheral blood were collected from each donor into EDTA-treated Vacutainer tubes. Ficoll-Paque density-gradient centrifugation was used to isolate PBMCs, with at least 6 million obtained per sample. Total RNA was extracted from PBMCs with Trizol reagent, with at least 5 micrograms obtained per sample. For every donor, flow cytometry on a PBMC aliquot measured the percentage of naive CD45RAhigh/CD27high T cells. V ends up 2 bases short and J 0 bases short, with an unmatched junction base count of 9. Looking up the germline V gene yields CDR1 SGHAT and CDR2 FQNNGV. The cysteine opens and the phenylalanine closes a CDR3 of 18 amino acids. Only the CDR3 DNA stays, 54 bases, in frame from base 1.

This receptor was taken from a man aged 35-49 years in good health. The sequenced sample consisted of blood. This chain joins TRBV11-2 to TRBJ2-1; TRBD1 fits 8 bases in the junction. The DNA sequence is given as TGTGCCAGCAGCTTAACTCTCAACAGGGGGAGCTCCTACAATGAGCAGTTCTTC. It codes for CASSLTLNRGSSYNEQFF.